Below are 20 T cell receptor beta chains sequenced from a single sample in a study of T cell changes during pregnancy in multiple sclerosis. Generated by immunoSEQ multiplex PCR, the TCRdb table keeps only in-frame clones and is missing some. Here the sample spans some 93,000 clones, around 94% being singletons. The starting material was peripheral blood, obtained after pregnancy. The origin of the receptors is a female donor with multiple sclerosis, enrolled in a pregnancy study.

The genes are TRBV5-1 and TRBJ1-5, with 7 positions matching TRBD1. The germline CDR1 and CDR2 sequences are SGHRS and YFSETQ. J gave up 11 bases and V 0 bases, and 14 bases lay outside the gene matches. CDR3 size: 16 residues. The chain's CDR3 is CASSLEDGQAQEAQHF. In DNA form, the CDR3 reads TGCGCCAGCAGCTTGGAAGATGGACAGGCTCAAGAAGCCCAGCATTTT.

Points on this clone: The sample has other DNA sequences that encode this CDR3 too. V gene TRBV9 combines with J gene TRBJ2-5; 11 bases fit TRBD2. The CDR3 runs 17 residues. Per germline, CDR1 SGDLS and CDR2 YYNGEE. The ends lost 0 bases at V and 2 bases at J; junction bases unmatched: 6. Written as DNA, the CDR3 is TGTGCCAGCAGCGTAGGGCTAGCGGGGGGAGGGCAAGAGACCCAGTACTTC. Translation gives CASSVGLAGGGQETQYF.

The CDR3 nucleotides read TGTGCCAGCAACCGCGGGAGGGACAATGAGCAGTTCTTC. As protein: CASNRGRDNEQFF. This sequence joins TRBV6-5 and TRBJ2-1, with 9 positions matching TRBD2. The junction had 3 bases not matched to a gene; V was cut back by 7 bases and J by 5 bases. Germline V gives CDR1 MNHEY, CDR2 SVGAGI. The CDR3 extends over 13 amino acids.

This sequence joins TRBV2 and TRBJ2-5; 7 bases line up with TRBD1. Trimming at V came to 6 bases and at J to 5 bases, leaving 6 bases not matched to a gene. Germline lookup yields CDR1 SNHLY and CDR2 FYNNEI. The CDR3 contains 13 residues. The CDR3 region has the DNA TGTGCCAGCAGCAAGGGGGCGAAGGAGACCCAGTACTTC. Its protein is CASSKGAKETQYF.

V usage is TRBV5-8 and J usage is TRBJ1-1; D may be TRBD1 (6 bases). The CDR3 totals 13 residues. Germline V gene data show CDR1 as SGHTS and CDR2 as YDEGEE. Trimming left V 6 bases short and J 6 bases short, with 15 bases between. CDR3 DNA: TGTGCCAGCAACGTTCCAGGGGAAGCTGAAGCTTTCTTT. Translation: CASNVPGEAEAFF.

The V gene is TRBV7-3, the J gene TRBJ2-3; 7 nucleotides match TRBD1. This CDR3 has 15 amino acids. The trim removed 6 bases at V and 2 bases at J, leaving 8 bases unmatched. The germline gives CDR1 SGHTA, CDR2 FQGTGA. The DNA for the CDR3 is TGTGCCAGCAGTCTAAAAGGGGGCTTCACAGATACGCAGTATTTT. Translated, it gives CASSLKGGFTDTQYF.

The chain combines TRBV2 with TRBJ2-3, with D maybe TRBD2 (6 bases). Germline V gene lookup returns CDR1 SNHLY and CDR2 FYNNEI. V lost 7 bases and J lost 4, with 12 bases in between. The CDR3 loop spans 13 amino acids. The CDR3 DNA reads as TGTGCCAGCATGACGGGAGAAGCAGATACGCAGTATTTT. Residues: CASMTGEADTQYF.

The chain employs TRBV11-2 and TRBJ2-2; the match to TRBD1 covers 7 bases. Trimming at V came to 4 bases and at J to 6 bases, leaving 8 bases not matched to a gene. The CDR3 is 15 residues long. Per germline, CDR1 SGHAT and CDR2 FQNNGV. The CDR3 coding sequence is TGTGCCAGCAGCTCTATACAGGGGAATTCCGGGGAGCTGTTTTTT. Its protein is CASSSIQGNSGELFF.

The sample holds a few counts of this clone. The chain carries TRBV25-1 and TRBJ1-2, with D maybe TRBD1 (5 bases). V lost 1 base to trimming and J lost 5 bases, with 14 bases between them. The CDR3 totals 15 residues. Germline V lookup: CDR1 MGHDK, CDR2 SYGVNS. The CDR3 nucleotides read TGTGCCAGCAGTGAATCGGGGGGTAGGAGGTATGGCTACACCTTC. Protein product: CASSESGGRRYGYTF.

As to this clone: One junction end does not reproduce the germline sequence, and a read error may be involved. This rearrangement joins TRBV5-1 to TRBJ2-5; no clear D gene. In germline, CDR1 is SGHRS, CDR2 YFSETQ. This CDR3 comprises 12 residues. The CDR3 spells CASRLAEETQYF. CDR3 coding DNA: TGCGCCAGCAGGTTGGCGGAGGAGACCCAGTACTTC.

The chain couples TRBV5-5 to TRBJ1-1; D gene ambiguous. This CDR3 has 15 residues. CDR1 and CDR2 from the germline V gene are SGHKS and YYEKEE (reference sequence). Trimming removed 2 bases at V and 1 base at J, with 12 bases between. In DNA, the CDR3 is TGTGCCAGCAGCTTTATTAGGAAGCGGAACACTGAAGCTTTCTTT. The encoded protein is CASSFIRKRNTEAFF.

The V call is TRBV5-1, the J call TRBJ1-3, with 10 bases matching TRBD1. V was clipped by 1 base and J by 1 base; unmatched bases: 2. The CDR3 runs to 16 residues. Germline CDR1 reads SGHRS; CDR2 reads YFSETQ. CDR3 DNA sequence: TGCGCCAGCAGCTTGAGACAGGGGGCATCTGGAAACACCATATATTTT. It is translated as CASSLRQGASGNTIYF. The full variable domain, rest sourced from reference TRBV5-1 and TRBJ1-3, is KAGVTQTPRYLIKTRGQQVTLSCSPISGHRSVSWYQQTPGQGLQFLFEYFSETQRNKGNFPGRFSGRQFSNSRSEMNVSTLELGDSALYLCASSLRQGASGNTIYFGEGSWLTVV.

This clone was detected only once. The V and J genes are TRBV6-1 and TRBJ2-1, with 7 bases aligning to TRBD1. The CDR3 has 13 amino acids. From germline, CDR1 is MNHNS and CDR2 SASEGT. With 8 bases clipped from V and 6 bases from J, the junction kept 7 bases outside the gene matches. CDR3 sequence reads: CASETAGGNEQFF. DNA for the CDR3: TGTGCCAGCGAAACCGCAGGGGGCAATGAGCAGTTCTTC.

This clone was found once. The chain carries TRBV7-2 and TRBJ1-6; D perhaps matches TRBD1 (6 bases). CDR3 length: 16 amino acids. V lost 2 bases and J lost 5, with 13 bases in between. Germline lookup yields CDR1 SGHTA and CDR2 FQGNSA. CDR3 loop: CASSLRGGGNNSPLHF. The CDR3 DNA follows: TGTGCCAGCAGCTTACGGGGGGGCGGCAATAATTCACCCCTCCACTTT.

The chain carries TRBV6-1 and TRBJ2-3; 13 positions match TRBD2. CDR1 is MNHNS, CDR2 SASEGT, per germline. V lost 3 bases to trimming and J lost 2 bases; unmatched junction nucleotides: 8. This CDR3 is built from 18 residues. The CDR3 DNA sequence: TGTGCCAGCAGTGAGACGCTACTAGCGGGAGGGTACACAGATACGCAGTATTTT. This gives the protein CASSETLLAGGYTDTQYF.

The chain links TRBV30 to TRBJ1-1; D is unresolved. This CDR3 is 15 amino acids long. V was trimmed by 3 bases and J by 1 base, leaving 15 bases between them. Germline lookup yields CDR1 GTSNPN and CDR2 SVGIG (reference sequence). This CDR3 is CAWRENRTPNTEAFF. As DNA, the CDR3 is TGTGCCTGGAGGGAGAACCGAACCCCGAACACTGAAGCTTTCTTT.

The chain couples TRBV9 to TRBJ1-1; 7 positions match TRBD1. From germline, CDR1 is SGDLS and CDR2 YYNGEE. This CDR3 spans 18 amino acids. The junction had 18 bases not matched to a gene; V was cut back by 2 bases and J by 5 bases. DNA for the CDR3: TGTGCCAGCAGCGTGGGGCGTGGAGACAGGGCCTCAGGGACTGAAGCTTTCTTT. Encoded protein: CASSVGRGDRASGTEAFF. Drawing the rest from reference TRBV9 and TRBJ1-1, the complete variable domain is DSGVTQTPKHLITATGQRVTLRCSPRSGDLSVYWYQQSLDQGLQFLIQYYNGEERAKGNILERFSAQQFPDLHSELNLSSLELGDSALYFCASSVGRGDRASGTEAFFGQGTRLTVV.

The V and J genes are TRBV2 and TRBJ2-3; D is unclear. The V end lost 7 bases, the J end lost 5 bases, and 16 bases lay between the germline ends. Germline assignment: CDR1 SNHLY and CDR2 FYNNEI. The CDR3 is made up of 14 amino acids. DNA of the CDR3: TGTGCCAGCATTCGTGTAGAAGTCGGAGATACGCAGTATTTT. The encoded protein is CASIRVEVGDTQYF.

This clone has just one count. V gene TRBV5-1 combines with J gene TRBJ2-1, with TRBD2 as a possible D gene (7 bases). Trimming pared 3 bases from V and 15 bases from J, leaving 16 bases between. The CDR3 runs to 12 residues. Germline lookup yields CDR1 SGHRS and CDR2 YFSETQ. Here the CDR3 DNA reads TGCGCCAGCAGCTGGGCGGGAGAAGGGGGGTTCTTC. Encoded protein: CASSWAGEGGFF.

This rearrangement joins TRBV14 to TRBJ2-7, with D possibly TRBD1 on 6 matching bases. V gave up 2 bases and J gave up 0 bases, with 23 bases separating them. The germline V gene encodes CDR1 SGHDN and CDR2 FVKESK. This CDR3 spans 19 amino acids. CDR3 nucleotides: TGTGCCAGCAGCCAAATGGGACACTTAGATCTTTTAAGCTCCTACGAGCAGTACTTC. Translated, it gives CASSQMGHLDLLSSYEQYF. The full variable domain, completed using reference TRBV14 and TRBJ2-7, is EAGVTQFPSHSVIEKGQTVTLRCDPISGHDNLYWYRRVMGKEIKFLLHFVKESKQDESGMPNNRFLAERTGGTYSTLKVQPAELEDSGVYFCASSQMGHLDLLSSYEQYFGPGTRLTVT.